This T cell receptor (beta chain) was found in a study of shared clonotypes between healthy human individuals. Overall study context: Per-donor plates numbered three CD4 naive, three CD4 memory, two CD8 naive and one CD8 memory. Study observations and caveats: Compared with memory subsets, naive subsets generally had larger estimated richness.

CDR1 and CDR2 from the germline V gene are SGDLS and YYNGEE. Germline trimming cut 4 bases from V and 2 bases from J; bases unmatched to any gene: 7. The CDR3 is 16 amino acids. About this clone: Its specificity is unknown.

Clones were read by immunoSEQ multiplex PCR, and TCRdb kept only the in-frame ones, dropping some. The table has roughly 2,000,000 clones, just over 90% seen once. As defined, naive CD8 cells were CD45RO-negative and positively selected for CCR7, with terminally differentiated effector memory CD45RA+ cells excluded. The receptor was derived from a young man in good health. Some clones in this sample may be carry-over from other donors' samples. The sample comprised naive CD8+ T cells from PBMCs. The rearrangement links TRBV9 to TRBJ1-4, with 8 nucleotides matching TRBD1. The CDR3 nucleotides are TGTGCCAGCAGCACCGGGACAGGTCATACTAATGAAAAACTGTTTTTT. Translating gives CASSTGTGHTNEKLFF.